This T cell receptor (beta chain) was obtained from a study of cytomegalovirus exposure and HLA in healthy donors. Overall study results and limits: Cytomegalovirus-associated TCR beta chains were listed, numbering approximately 150. From TCR beta sequences, most subjects' HLA-A and HLA-B alleles were reportedly predicted accurately.

A single count supports this clone. Its matching antigen is unknown. The PCR employed 60 Vbeta primers together with 13 Jbeta primers. Only in-frame clones appear in the TCRdb table, and some are missing; sequencing was by immunoSEQ multiplex PCR. The sample gives around 190,000 clones, about 88% of which show up once; approximately 1.7% is in the top ten. Losses at the gene ends were 4 bases for V and 7 bases for J; bases not matched to a gene: 5. Germline CDR1 MGHRA, CDR2 YSYEKL. The CDR3 runs to 13 residues. The specimen sequenced was PBMCs. The receptor was isolated from a woman younger than 30 in good health and CMV-seronegative. This chain connects TRBV4-1 to TRBJ2-5; 8 nucleotides agree with TRBD2. CDR3 loop: CASSLGGARTQYF. Here the CDR3 DNA reads TGCGCCAGCAGCCTCGGGGGGGCTAGGACCCAGTACTTC.